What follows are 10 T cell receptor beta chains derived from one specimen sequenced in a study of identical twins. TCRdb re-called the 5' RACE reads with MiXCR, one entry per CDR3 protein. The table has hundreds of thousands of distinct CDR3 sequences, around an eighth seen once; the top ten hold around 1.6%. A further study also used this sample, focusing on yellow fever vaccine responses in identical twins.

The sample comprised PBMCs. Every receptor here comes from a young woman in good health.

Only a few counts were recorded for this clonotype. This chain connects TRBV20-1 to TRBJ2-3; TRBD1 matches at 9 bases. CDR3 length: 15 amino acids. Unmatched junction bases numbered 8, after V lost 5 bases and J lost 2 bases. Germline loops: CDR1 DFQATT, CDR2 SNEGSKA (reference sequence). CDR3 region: CSALPGTGTTDTQYF. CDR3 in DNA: TGCAGTGCTCTCCCGGGGACAGGGACCACAGATACGCAGTATTTT.

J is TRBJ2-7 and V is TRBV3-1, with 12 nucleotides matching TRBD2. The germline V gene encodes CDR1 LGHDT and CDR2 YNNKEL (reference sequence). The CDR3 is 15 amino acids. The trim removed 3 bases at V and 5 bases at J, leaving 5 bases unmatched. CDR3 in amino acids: CASSHATSGSNEQYF. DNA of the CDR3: TGTGCCAGCAGCCACGCGACTAGCGGGAGTAACGAGCAGTACTTC.

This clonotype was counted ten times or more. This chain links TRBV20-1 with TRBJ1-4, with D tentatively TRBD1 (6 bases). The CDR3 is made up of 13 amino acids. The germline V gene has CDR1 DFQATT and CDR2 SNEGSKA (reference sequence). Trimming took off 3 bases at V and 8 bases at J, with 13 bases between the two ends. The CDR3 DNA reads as TGCAGTGCTAGGCCCCCGGACAGCGAAAAACTGTTTTTT. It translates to CSARPPDSEKLFF.

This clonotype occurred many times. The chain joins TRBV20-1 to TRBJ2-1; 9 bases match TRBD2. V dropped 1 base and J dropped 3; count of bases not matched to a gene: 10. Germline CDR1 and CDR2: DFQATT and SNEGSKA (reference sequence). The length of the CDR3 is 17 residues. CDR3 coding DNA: TGCAGTGCTAGAGGTTTGCGGGGGGGATACAACTACAATGAGCAGTTCTTC. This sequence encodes CSARGLRGGYNYNEQFF.

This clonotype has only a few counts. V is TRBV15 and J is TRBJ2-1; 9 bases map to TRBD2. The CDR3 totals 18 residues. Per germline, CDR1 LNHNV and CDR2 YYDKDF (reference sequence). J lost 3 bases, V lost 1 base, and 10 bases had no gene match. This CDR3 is CATSRAMGGGANYNEQFF. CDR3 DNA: TGTGCCACCAGCAGAGCAATGGGCGGGGGGGCTAACTACAATGAGCAGTTCTTC.

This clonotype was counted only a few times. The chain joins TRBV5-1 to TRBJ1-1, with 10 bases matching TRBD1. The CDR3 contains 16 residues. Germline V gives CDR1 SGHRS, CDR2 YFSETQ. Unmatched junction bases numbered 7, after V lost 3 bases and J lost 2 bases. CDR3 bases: TGCGCCAGCAGCTCCGGGACAGGGGCGATCAACACTGAAGCTTTCTTT. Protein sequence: CASSSGTGAINTEAFF.

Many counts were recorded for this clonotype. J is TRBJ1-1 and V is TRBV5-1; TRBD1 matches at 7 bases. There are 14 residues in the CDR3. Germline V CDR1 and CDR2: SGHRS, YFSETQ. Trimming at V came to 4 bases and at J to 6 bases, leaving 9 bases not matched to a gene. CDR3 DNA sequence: TGCGCCAGCAGCACCCGACAGGGCATGGCTGAAGCTTTCTTT. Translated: CASSTRQGMAEAFF.

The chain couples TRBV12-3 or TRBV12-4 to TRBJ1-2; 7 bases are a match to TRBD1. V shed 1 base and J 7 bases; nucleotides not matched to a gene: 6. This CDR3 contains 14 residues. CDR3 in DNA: TGTGCCAGCAGTTTAGGGGCAGGGGGAACTGGCTACACCTTC. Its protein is CASSLGAGGTGYTF.

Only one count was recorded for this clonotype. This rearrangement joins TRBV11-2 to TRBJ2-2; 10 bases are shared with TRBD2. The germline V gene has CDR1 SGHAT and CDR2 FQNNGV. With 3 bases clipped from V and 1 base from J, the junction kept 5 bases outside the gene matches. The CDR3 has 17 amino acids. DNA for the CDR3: TGTGCCAGCAGCTTGTTGTGGACTAGCGGGAACACCGGGGAGCTGTTTTTT. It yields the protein CASSLLWTSGNTGELFF.

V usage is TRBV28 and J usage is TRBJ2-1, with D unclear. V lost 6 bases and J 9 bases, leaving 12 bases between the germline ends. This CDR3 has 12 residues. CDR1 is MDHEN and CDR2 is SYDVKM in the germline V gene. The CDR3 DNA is TGTGCCAGCAGCCTCTCTAGAAGTGAGCAGTTCTTC. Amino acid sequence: CASSLSRSEQFF.